This T cell receptor (beta chain) was captured by sequencing in a study of T cells after yellow fever vaccination. The CDR3 runs to 15 residues. Germline lookup yields CDR1 LNHDA and CDR2 SQIVND (reference sequence). The ends were cut back, 5 bases at V and 5 bases at J, with 18 bases in the middle. Turning to this clonotype: The antigen is unknown.

As TCR cDNA was made by 5'RACE template switching, a universal primer site and UMIs were added. TCRdb ran MiXCR on the 5' RACE reads and lists one entry per CDR3 protein. The sample records fewer than 400,000 distinct CDR3 sequences, approximately 12% being singletons. General study points: Most primary-vaccination clones recurred post-booster (more than 95% CD4, over 70% CD8). Only a minor proportion of clonotypes was detected across both CD4 and CD8 compartments. Abundant bulk-derived clonotypes could contaminate FACS-sorted repertoires.

The input for sequencing was CD4+ T cells sorted from PBMCs, taken 45 days after the yellow fever booster vaccination. The origin of this receptor is a man between 18 and 29 years old who received the YFV17D yellow fever vaccine. V is TRBV19 and J is TRBJ1-2; weak D call: TRBD1 (5 bases). CDR3 sequence (DNA): TGTGCCAGTAGTGCCGGAAGGGGACCCACTTATGGCTACACCTTC. This gives the protein CASSAGRGPTYGYTF.